This TCR beta chain was observed in a study of human T cells and chemical hapten exposure. Overall study findings and caveats: With alopecia, donors may have immune responses unlike healthy people's. TCRs at high frequency, those above 1 in 1000, did not change with DPC sensitization.

The CDR3 consists of 17 residues. The germline V gene has CDR1 KGHDR and CDR2 SFDVKD. The ends were cut back, 4 bases at V and 0 bases at J, with 17 bases in the middle. There are many counts of this clonotype. What it recognizes is unknown. TCRdb recomputed calls from the RACE reads with MiXCR, one row per CDR3 protein. The repertoire has 65,000 to 95,000 distinct CDR3 sequences, less than 8% of them found once; the top ten carry 1% to 1.5%. As for time point: patch test 2, 6 weeks after DPC sensitization. The treatment here: therapeutic diphenylcyclopropenone sensitization with weekly scalp DPC. This sequence joins TRBV24-1 and TRBJ1-1; D ambiguous. This clonotype was obtained from a woman in her twenties or thirties with alopecia areata. Some clones in this sample may be carry-over from other donors' samples. The material was whole blood, obtained in connection with sensitization to the hapten diphenylcyclopropenone (DPC). CDR3 loop: CATSDPVLRRMNTEAFF. Written as DNA, the CDR3 is TGTGCCACCAGTGACCCCGTATTAAGGCGAATGAACACTGAAGCTTTCTTT.